The 28 T cell receptor beta chains below all came from one sample that was sequenced in a study of T cell responses to AZD1222 COVID-19 vaccine. Generated by immunoSEQ multiplex PCR, the TCRdb table keeps only in-frame clones and is missing some. The table lists under 250,000 clones, under 95% of them singletons, with 0.95% to 1.1% in the top ten. The sample consisted of peripheral blood, taken on day 0 of MenACWY control vaccination. These receptors were obtained from an adult in good health.

This clone was detected only once. The chain is built from TRBV12-3 or TRBV12-4 and TRBJ1-2; D remains unclear. The CDR3 loop spans 13 amino acids. V was trimmed by 8 bases and J by 1 base, leaving 11 bases between them. The CDR3 DNA is TGTGCCAGCCGGCCCAGCGTTAACTATGGCTACACCTTC. Translation: CASRPSVNYGYTF.

This clone has more than one count but fewer than ten. The chain carries TRBV13 and TRBJ1-2; no reliable D call. Germline V gene lookup returns CDR1 PRHDT and CDR2 FYEKMQ (reference sequence). The CDR3 has 14 amino acids. The V end was cut by 0 bases, the J end by 2 bases, with 7 bases between. DNA for the CDR3: TGTGCCAGCAGCTTAGGTGCTCTCAACTATGGCTACACCTTC. This gives the protein CASSLGALNYGYTF.

V and J are TRBV30 and TRBJ1-2; D is uncertain. V lost 3 bases and J 6 bases, leaving 8 bases between the germline ends. Germline V lookup: CDR1 GTSNPN, CDR2 SVGIG (reference sequence). This CDR3 has 11 amino acids. CDR3 region: CAWSGLHGYTF. CDR3 coding DNA: TGTGCCTGGAGCGGTCTGCATGGCTACACCTTC.

V gene TRBV7-2 combines with J gene TRBJ2-7, with D possibly matching TRBD2 (5 bases). Trimming left V 5 bases short and J 6 bases short, with 14 bases between. The CDR3 consists of 13 residues. In germline, CDR1 is SGHTA, CDR2 FQGNSA. CDR3 DNA sequence: TGTGCCAGCAGCCGGACTCCGGTGAGCGAGCAGTACTTC. It encodes CASSRTPVSEQYF. The full variable domain, completed using reference TRBV7-2 and TRBJ2-7, is GAGVSQSPSNKVTEKGKDVELRCDPISGHTALYWYRQSLGQGLEFLIYFQGNSAPDKSGLPSDRFSAERTGGSVSTLTIQRTQQEDSAVYLCASSRTPVSEQYFGPGTRLTVT.

The V call is TRBV12-2, the J call TRBJ2-2; the table assigns TRBD2, which was not confirmed against the DNA. TRBV12-2 is a pseudogene locus. This CDR3 is 16 amino acids long. The CDR3 is CASRLAQRLNTGELFF. CDR3 bases: TGTGCAAGTCGCTTAGCCCAGCGGCTAAACACCGGGGAGCTGTTTTTT.

This clone was counted once. The rearrangement links TRBV30 to TRBJ1-1; 7 bases fit TRBD1. CDR3 size: 15 residues. CDR1 and CDR2 (germline): GTSNPN, SVGIG (reference sequence). The V segment lost 2 bases and the J segment 1 base; nucleotides outside the gene matches: 7. In DNA, the CDR3 is TGTGCCTGGAGTAGAGCCGGGACAGAGAACACTGAAGCTTTCTTT. Translated: CAWSRAGTENTEAFF.

The rearrangement links TRBV7-9 to TRBJ2-5, with TRBD2 as a possible D gene (7 bases). In germline, CDR1 is SEHNR, CDR2 FQNEAQ (reference sequence). The length of the CDR3 is 17 residues. The V end lost 0 bases, the J end lost 4 bases, and 18 bases lay between the germline ends. CDR3 coding DNA: TGTGCCAGCAGCTTAGCTTCACAGGGCGGGGGAAGAGAGACCCAGTACTTC. This translates into CASSLASQGGGRETQYF. The variable domain in full, completed from reference TRBV7-9 and TRBJ2-5, reads DTGVSQNPRHKITKRGQNVTFRCDPISEHNRLYWYRQTLGQGPEFLTYFQNEAQLEKSRLLSDRFSAERPKGSFSTLEIQRTEQGDSAMYLCASSLASQGGGRETQYFGPGTRLLVL.

This chain links TRBV30 with TRBJ2-5; 12 positions match TRBD2. Germline CDR1 reads GTSNPN; CDR2 reads SVGIG (reference sequence). The CDR3 sequence is 16 residues long. V was clipped by 1 base and J by 2 bases; unmatched bases: 5. The CDR3 DNA reads TGTGCCTGGAGTGCCGGCCTAGCGGGGGGGCAAGAGACCCAGTACTTC. Its translation is CAWSAGLAGGQETQYF.

V and J are TRBV28 and TRBJ1-2, with 9 bases identical to TRBD1. The CDR3 runs 14 residues. The trim removed 6 bases at V and 7 bases at J, leaving 9 bases unmatched. Germline lookup yields CDR1 MDHEN and CDR2 SYDVKM. In nucleotides, the CDR3 is TGTGCCAGCAGAACCACACAGGGGGCAATTGGCTACACCTTC. As protein: CASRTTQGAIGYTF.

This clone was observed a single time. The rearrangement joins TRBV18 to TRBJ1-5; D is undetermined. Germline loops: CDR1 KGHSH, CDR2 LQKENI. Trimming shortened V by 5 bases and J by 2 bases, and 10 bases separated the two germline ends. The CDR3 spans 14 residues. CDR3 bases: TGTGCCAGCTCATCAGGCGCGGGCAATCAGCCCCAGCATTTT. This gives the protein CASSSGAGNQPQHF.

The table lists this clone with a count of one. The V gene is TRBV19, the J gene TRBJ1-5; maybe TRBD1 (6 bases). The germline V gene encodes CDR1 LNHDA and CDR2 SQIVND (reference sequence). V was cut by 6 bases and J by 5 bases, with 17 bases left in between. The CDR3 spans 15 residues. The CDR3 DNA is TGTGCCAGTAGAACCGGGACACTTATTGATCAGCCCCAGCATTTT. Translating gives CASRTGTLIDQPQHF.

Note on this clone: One end of the junction is discordant with germline, which a read error may explain. V usage is TRBV7-7 and J usage is TRBJ1-3; D might be TRBD1 (5 bases). CDR1 is SSHAT and CDR2 is FNYEAQ in the germline V gene (reference sequence). The CDR3 sequence is 15 residues long. The CDR3 nucleotides are TGTGCTAGCAGCTTAGCGGGGCCCTCCGGGGTAACCATATATTTT. Translated, it gives CASSLAGPSGVTIYF.

The chain is built from TRBV6-1 and TRBJ1-2, with 7 bases aligning to TRBD1. There are 16 residues in the CDR3. Germline V lookup: CDR1 MNHNS, CDR2 SASEGT. V dropped 2 bases and J dropped 8; count of bases not matched to a gene: 14. The CDR3 protein is CASSEYGTDYAAGYTF. DNA of the CDR3: TGTGCCAGCAGTGAATACGGGACAGACTACGCGGCGGGCTACACCTTC.

The count of this clone is one. The chain employs TRBV28 and TRBJ2-6; the D is unclear. The CDR3 consists of 15 residues. The germline V and J ends were trimmed by 6 bases and 0 bases, with 9 bases remaining between them. Per the germline V gene, CDR1 is MDHEN and CDR2 is SYDVKM. The CDR3 DNA reads as TGTGCCAGCAGAGTGTCGACCTCTGGGGCCAACGTCCTGACTTTC. Translation gives CASRVSTSGANVLTF.

The chain is built from TRBV12-3 or TRBV12-4 and TRBJ1-4; D uncertain. V was pared by 6 bases and J by 7 bases, with 12 bases between. The CDR3 runs to 13 residues. The CDR3 coding sequence is TGTGCCAGCAGAACCGGCCGGGTTGAAAAACTGTTTTTT. Protein: CASRTGRVEKLFF.

The J gene is TRBJ2-7, the V gene TRBV10-3; the D gene is possibly TRBD1 (5 bases). This CDR3 contains 14 residues. Trimming cost V 7 bases and J 1 base, with 14 bases left between them. Germline V lookup: CDR1 ENHRY, CDR2 SYGVKD. DNA for the CDR3: TGTGCCATCACCCCTGGCGACAGTTCCTACGAGCAGTACTTC. This encodes CAITPGDSSYEQYF.

This clone was detected only once. V gene TRBV29-1 combines with J gene TRBJ1-1, with a weak D call TRBD1 (5 bases). Germline V CDR1 and CDR2: SQVTM, ANQGSEA. Trimming stripped 8 bases from V and 4 bases from J, with 14 bases between. This CDR3 contains 12 residues. The CDR3 here is CSFMGRSTEAFF. The CDR3 DNA is TGCAGCTTTATGGGACGTAGCACTGAAGCTTTCTTT.

As DNA, the CDR3 is TGTGCCAGCAGTTTTGGAGGGGGCCCTTCACCCCTCCACTTT. Protein sequence: CASSFGGGPSPLHF. The chain joins TRBV27 to TRBJ1-6; 7 nucleotides align to TRBD1. CDR1 is MNHEY, CDR2 SMNVEV, per germline (reference sequence). With 3 bases clipped from V and 9 bases from J, the junction kept 5 bases outside the gene matches. CDR3 length: 14 amino acids.

The chain couples TRBV24-1 to TRBJ1-3; 8 bases match TRBD1. CDR1 KGHDR and CDR2 SFDVKD come from the germline V gene. V dropped 4 bases and J dropped 4; count of bases not matched to a gene: 8. There are 16 residues in the CDR3. The CDR3 DNA reads TGTGCCACCAGTGACCCCGGGACAGGTGAGGGAAACACCATATATTTT. Its translation is CATSDPGTGEGNTIYF.

The chain is built from TRBV23-1 and TRBJ1-1; D gene unclear. TRBV23-1 is an open reading frame whose function is uncertain. V lost 6 bases to trimming and J lost 1 base, with 0 bases between them. This CDR3 is 10 amino acids long. CDR3 protein: CASRNTEAFF. CDR3 coding DNA: TGCGCCAGCAGGAACACTGAAGCTTTCTTT.

The rearrangement links TRBV4-2 to TRBJ2-5; the D gene is possibly TRBD2 (6 bases). The ends were cut back, 0 bases at V and 3 bases at J, with 17 bases in the middle. The CDR3 has 17 amino acids. Per the germline V gene, CDR1 is LGHNA and CDR2 is YNFKEQ. CDR3 residues: CASSQDAPEGAEETQYF. DNA for the CDR3: TGTGCCAGCAGCCAAGATGCCCCGGAGGGAGCGGAAGAGACCCAGTACTTC.

The chain uses TRBV21-1 and TRBJ2-5. TRBV21-1 is a pseudogene. The CDR3 sequence is 16 residues long. This chain's CDR3 is CASSRVVRGNQETQYF. Here the CDR3 DNA reads TGTGCCAGCAGCAGAGTCGTACGGGGCAACCAAGAGACCCAGTACTTC.

This rearrangement joins TRBV30 to TRBJ2-7; D might be TRBD1 or TRBD2, each matching 5 bases. In germline, CDR1 is GTSNPN, CDR2 SVGIG (reference sequence). The CDR3 is 12 amino acids. Trimming pared 0 bases from V and 4 bases from J, leaving 7 bases between. CDR3 nucleotide sequence: TGTGCCTGGAGTGTTGGGGGTTACGAGCAGTACTTC. Encoded protein: CAWSVGGYEQYF.

This chain joins TRBV2 and TRBJ2-7; 7 bases match TRBD1. The V gene end was trimmed by 6 bases and the J gene end by 4 bases; junction bases not matched to a gene: 3. In germline, CDR1 is SNHLY, CDR2 FYNNEI. The CDR3 covers 12 residues. The CDR3, as DNA: TGTGCCAGCAGGAAACAGGGGTACGAGCAGTACTTC. Amino acids: CASRKQGYEQYF. The full variable domain, in which reference TRBV2 and TRBJ2-7 provide the parts outside the CDR3, is EPEVTQTPSHQVTQMGQEVILRCVPISNHLYFYWYRQILGQKVEFLVSFYNNEISEKSEIFDDQFSVERPDGSNFTLKIRSTKLEDSAMYFCASRKQGYEQYFGPGTRLTVT.

CDR3 amino acids: CATLGLAGSYNEQFF. The CDR3 nucleotides read TGTGCCACCCTAGGACTAGCGGGCTCCTACAATGAGCAGTTCTTC. The chain recombines TRBV2 with TRBJ2-1; 11 bases agree with TRBD2. CDR1 SNHLY and CDR2 FYNNEI come from the germline V gene. The V and J ends lost 10 bases and 0 bases, in that order; junction bases with no gene match: 5. The CDR3 has 15 residues.

The CDR3 bases are TGTGCCAGCAGCGTAAACGAGGGGAGGAGGGAGACCCAGTACTTC. Translating gives CASSVNEGRRETQYF. J is TRBJ2-5 and V is TRBV9; TRBD2 might be the D (6 bases). The V and J ends lost 1 base and 5 bases respectively, with 15 bases between them. The CDR3 is 15 amino acids. Germline V gene data show CDR1 as SGDLS and CDR2 as YYNGEE.

This rearrangement joins TRBV7-8 to TRBJ1-3; TRBD1 aligns across 7 bases. From germline, CDR1 is SGHVS and CDR2 FQNEAQ. The CDR3 contains 16 residues. With V trimmed by 5 bases and J by 0 bases, 7 bases remained unmatched. DNA for the CDR3: TGTGCCAGCAGCCCCGACGCAGGGGGCTCTGGAAACACCATATATTTT. This sequence encodes CASSPDAGGSGNTIYF.

The chain recombines TRBV7-3 with TRBJ1-2; D not certain. V was trimmed by 1 base and J by 7 bases, leaving 22 bases between them. The length of the CDR3 is 17 residues. Germline CDR1 SGHTA, CDR2 FQGTGA. Written as DNA, the CDR3 is TGTGCCAGCAGCTTAATGCCGGTTGACACCAAACTATTTGGCTACACCTTC. Amino acid sequence: CASSLMPVDTKLFGYTF.